This TCR beta chain was retrieved from a study of cytomegalovirus exposure and HLA in healthy donors (dated by TCRdb to the late 2010s). Some background on the complete study: An earlier analysis of approximately 550 of the donors reported roughly 300 Gb of sequence data and some 120 million unique TCR beta sequences from roughly 180 million T cells. An earlier analysis of approximately 640 of the donors applied high-throughput TCR beta sequencing to assess whether each TCR beta V gene segment acted as functional or pseudogenic. Of the roughly 400 genotyped donors, 65% to 90% fell in the genetic ancestry cluster associated with self-reported Caucasian donors. Across approximately 420 genotyped donors of the cohort, an average of approximately 200,000 unique TCR beta nucleotide sequences per donor were sequenced, and 15% to 20% of those sequences were non-productive. In a later analysis, previously published TCR beta repertoires from fewer than 750 donors were re-analyzed and high-resolution HLA genotyping was added so that TCR occurrence patterns could be studied. Donor age, sex, ethnicity and CMV serostatus were collected together with the repertoire data. Class I and class II HLA loci were covered by the typing at four-digit resolution. Typing coverage differed by locus: A, B, C, DRB1 and DQB1 were typed in roughly 620-640 donors, DQA1 in about 500, DPA1 in nearly 610, and DPB1 in 450 to 480. In a later genetic analysis, genome-wide SNP genotypes for about 55% of the 666 donors were used, and that subset was treated as a discovery cohort. Every discovery cohort repertoire had been produced on one sequencing platform. In addition to the first cohort of 666 subjects, a separate validation cohort of approximately 110 different subjects was used. The study was designed to test whether signatures of past pathogen exposure could be identified by cataloging public T cell receptors. An early release covering about 600 HLA-typed donors comprised approximately 300 gigabases of sequencing data and around 80 million unique TCR sequences. Five DR-DQ haplotypes were treated as single units for association and clustering because of strong linkage in the cohort. Rather than drawing on any new phenotypic data, the later analysis identified candidate immune exposures from TCR beta sequences and the way those sequences occurred across donors. The T cell repertoires of about 700 subjects were profiled by immunosequencing and related to cytomegalovirus serostatus. The study combined high-throughput TCR immunosequencing, statistical association of individual TCRs with disease status, and machine learning to predict cytomegalovirus infection status.

CDR3 length: 15 amino acids, cysteine to phenylalanine. Of the read, only the CDR3 DNA is kept; its 45 bases are in frame from base 1. V was cut back by 6 bases and J by 0 bases, leaving a gap of 12 bases between them. For CDR1 and CDR2, the germline V gene lists MNHNS and SASEGT. The cohort was made up of about 610 healthy bone marrow donors. Cohort members were all nominally healthy when sampled, although unrecorded immune exposures were likely present. The donor was CMV seropositive and was included in the group of some 290 seropositive cohort members. Each donor provided a peripheral blood sample, and peripheral blood mononuclear cells were used for TCR beta sequencing. The Qiagen DNeasy Blood Extraction Kit was used to extract genomic DNA from the blood cell samples. Library preparation was by the immunoSEQ multiplex PCR assay. For the multiplex PCR, a mixture combining 60 forward primers for TCR Vbeta segments and 13 reverse primers for TCR Jbeta segments was used. The CDR3 region of rearranged TCR beta genes was amplified from genomic DNA with a multiplex PCR assay. Amplified TCR beta libraries were sequenced as 87-base-pair reads on the Illumina HiSeq System. The paper's data handling went like this. Across the 500 to 850 repertoires, a later analysis counted roughly 77 million unique TCR beta chains, about 10 million of which were shared by at least two donors. Raw reads were error-corrected and collapsed into unique sequences with a nearest-neighbor algorithm that merged closely related sequences to remove PCR and sequencing errors. To assign V, D and J gene segments, CDR3 sequences were aligned to IMGT reference sequences. For a sequence to be retained, a match of at least six nucleotides to both a V gene segment and a J gene segment was required. Rearrangements were called productive when the CDR3 lacked stop codons and stayed in frame with V and J; all others were non-productive. CDR3 was defined according to IMGT convention as the region running from the second conserved V-encoded cysteine to the conserved J-encoded phenylalanine. The earlier analysis of about 590 of the donors excluded sequences that lacked an unambiguous match to a single V gene segment. An earlier analysis of 587 of the donors called V segments functional above 56.7% productive rearrangements and segregating when the between-donor standard deviation exceeded 5%. A statistical classification framework was developed to diagnose cytomegalovirus status using the catalog of TCR beta chain sequences. V and J gene assignment, in a later analysis, came from comparing TCR nucleotide sequences with IMGT/GENE-DB human TR gene sequences. Using the TCRdist pipeline, a later analysis assigned CDR3 sequences along with most-parsimonious VDJ recombination scenarios. A later analysis defined each TCR beta chain by its CDR3 amino acid sequence plus V-gene family, and excluded reads lacking a unique V-gene family. To address suspected cross-contamination and a sequencing artifact, a later analysis removed 592 highly shared, low-generation-probability nucleotide sequences. A later analysis calculated a clonal expansion index for each public chain from normalized within-repertoire ranks of inferred template counts. In a later analysis, generation probabilities were computed using a VDJ recombination model fitted to out-of-frame rearrangements, and the results were checked against IGoR. Hypergeometric tests were used in a later analysis to score TCR-TCR, TCR-HLA and TCR-CMV co-occurrence, with a repertoire-size bias correction applied to the TCR pairs. To estimate false discovery rates, a later analysis permuted the HLA or CMV assignments 20 times. A later analysis grouped co-occurring TCRs with DBSCAN, adding TCRdist sequence similarity when clustering within HLA-allele-positive subsets. For co-occurrence clustering, repertoires with fewer than 30,000 or more than 120,000 public chains were excluded, along with a handful of repertoires with anomalous nucleotide sharing. TCRdb provides this immuneACCESS table in a form limited to in-frame rearrangements. Some clones are lacking; in checked studies, under half of them reflect an unresolved V gene, and why the rest are absent is not known. D and trimming were read from the DNA, whereas the V and J calls and clone size are those reported in that table. This sample lists fewer than 200,000 clones; roughly 82% were detected once. The ten largest account for more than 0.95% of the sample.

General conclusions and limits of the study: A later analysis associated 16,951 TCR beta sequences with specific HLA alleles at a false discovery rate of 0.05. A total of 150 or so TCR beta chains were listed by the study as associated with cytomegalovirus. CMV serostatus was the only immune exposure information available for the cohort. A further reported finding was that TCR beta sequences accurately predicted the HLA-A and HLA-B alleles for most subjects in the first cohort. Some IMGT-functional V segments, including TRBV6-2 and TRBV6-3, could not be told apart with the 87-base-pair reads, so those segments were excluded. In both the original and validation cohorts, the classifier was reported to diagnose cytomegalovirus status with high specificity and sensitivity. In a later analysis, several top co-occurrence clusters were reported to appear linked to parvovirus B19, influenza, CMV and Epstein-Barr virus. Compared with the approximately 670-donor mean, donors in an Asian-associated ancestry cluster had fewer N-insertions in productive TCRs, according to a later genetic analysis. A cluster of highly shared sequence variants was judged likely to represent a technical artifact of the sequencing pipeline. Because some donors lacked HLA typing at each locus, the association tests relied only on the typed subset. According to a later analysis, most CMV-associated TCR beta chains appeared to be HLA-restricted, and the HLA associations seemed to be driven largely by CMV exposure. Sequencing depth was assumed to be roughly uniform across donors in the presence/absence analyses, though that assumption may not hold. In an earlier analysis of some 500 of the donors, most TCR beta V segments were observed in productive rearrangements about 87% or about 30% of the time, broadly matching IMGT annotations. According to a later analysis, TCR association rates differed among HLA loci, with DRB1 alleles showing the most associated TCRs and HLA-C alleles showing the fewest. Because counts were too low, approximately 18 rarely observed V segments, including chromosome 9 orphons, were excluded from the earlier analysis of 500 to 700 of the donors. Most TCR sequences were seen in very few donors, while some public TCRs were found in many individuals. The cohort was sequenced for TCR beta chains only, and without alpha or paired-chain data the features that could be detected were limited. In vitro tests confirmed that a few of the cytomegalovirus-associated TCR beta chains recognize cytomegalovirus antigens. It was suggested by the authors that the approach could potentially be generalized to other disease states and immunological phenotypes. Correlated functional status among segregating V segments might reflect linkage disequilibrium, but an unknown experimental factor could not be ruled out. V-gene and J-gene trimming of TCR beta chains was associated with a missense DCLRE1C variant in a later genetic analysis, and the association was replicated in an independent cohort. In a later analysis, HLA-associated TCR beta chains showed more clonal expansion and lower generation probabilities than non-associated chains that were equally common. When HLA alleles, especially DR and DQ, strongly co-occurred, attributing TCR associations to individual alleles was difficult.

With respect to this clone: Its antigen has not been determined. Base-call qualities are not available, and no considerably larger clone is one nucleotide away.

This receptor was identified in a girl aged 2 to 9 in good health and CMV-seropositive. The chain employs TRBV6-1 and TRBJ1-5, and possibly TRBD1, on 6 matching bases. The specimen was PBMCs. Here the CDR3 is given as CASRGTIVSNQPQHF. The bases read TGTGCCAGCAGGGGGACAATAGTTAGCAATCAGCCCCAGCATTTT.